This TCR beta chain was identified during a study of cytomegalovirus exposure and HLA in healthy donors. For the study at large: Unique TCRs from HLA-typed donors, about 78 million of them, were held in an early data release.

PCR involved 60 Vbeta and 13 Jbeta primers. TCRdb keeps only in-frame clones here, not all; method: immunoSEQ multiplex PCR. In the table there are over 150,000 clones, around three quarters of which are singletons. Study findings and constraints: Accounts indicate the classifier identified cytomegalovirus status with strong specificity and sensitivity.

The CDR3 is made up of 17 amino acids. Germline V lookup: CDR1 MDHEN, CDR2 SYDVKM. The ends lost 8 bases at V and 7 bases at J; junction bases unmatched: 17. Details on this clone: What it recognizes is unknown.

The genes are TRBV28 and TRBJ1-4, with 9 positions matching TRBD1. The sample consisted of PBMCs. This TCR derives from a woman aged 50 to 60 in good health and CMV-seropositive. The CDR3: CASGAGIRGQGGEKLFF. For the CDR3, the DNA is TGTGCCAGCGGAGCGGGGATAAGGGGACAGGGAGGTGAAAAACTGTTTTTT.